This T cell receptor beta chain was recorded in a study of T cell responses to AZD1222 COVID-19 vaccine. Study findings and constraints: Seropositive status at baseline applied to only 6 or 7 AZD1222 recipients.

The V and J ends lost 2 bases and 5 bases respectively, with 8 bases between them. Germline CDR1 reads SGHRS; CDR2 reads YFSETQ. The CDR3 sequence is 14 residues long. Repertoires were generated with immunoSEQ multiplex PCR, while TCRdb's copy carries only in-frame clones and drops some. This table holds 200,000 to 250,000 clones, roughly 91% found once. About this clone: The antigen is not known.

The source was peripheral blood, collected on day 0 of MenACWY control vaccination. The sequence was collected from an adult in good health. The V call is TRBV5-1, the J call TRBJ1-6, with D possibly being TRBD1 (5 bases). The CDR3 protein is CASSFSGNNSPLHF. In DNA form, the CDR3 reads TGCGCCAGCAGCTTTTCAGGGAATAATTCACCCCTCCACTTT.